The clone carrying this T cell receptor (beta chain) has a single count. Its target is unknown. The data stem from a study of cytomegalovirus exposure and HLA in healthy donors. General study results and limits: Serostatus for CMV was the only available immune exposure information. Prediction of most subjects' HLA-A and HLA-B alleles by TCR beta sequences was reportedly accurate. TCR beta chain V- and J-gene trimming was linked, in a later analysis, to a missense variant in DCLRE1C. TCR beta chains numbering 164 were designated cytomegalovirus-associated.

PCR was performed using 60 Vbeta and 13 Jbeta primers. Libraries were prepared by immunoSEQ multiplex PCR; TCRdb keeps only in-frame clonotypes and omits some of them. This repertoire shows fewer than 150,000 clones, about 79% found once; its top ten account for around 2.4%. CDR3 length: 15 amino acids. Between the trimmed V and J ends, which lost 4 bases and 3 bases, there was a span of 16 bases. The germline gives CDR1 SGDLS, CDR2 YYNGEE. Sequencing was carried out using PBMCs. This sequence originates from a male donor in good health and CMV-seronegative. The chain uses TRBV9 and TRBJ1-2; D is undetermined. The CDR3 loop reads CASSSDSRSHYGYTF. The CDR3, as DNA: TGTGCCAGCAGCTCGGACTCTAGATCGCACTATGGCTACACCTTC.